This T cell receptor beta chain was sequenced for a study of blood T cells in healthy people across ages (dated by TCRdb to the mid-2010s). Background for the entire study: Template switching captured roughly one uniquely barcoded TCR beta cDNA molecule per two T cells in model experiments. Age-related changes in TCR beta repertoire diversity were measured in the study by deep sequencing normalized with unique cDNA molecular identifiers. Four age groups were formed from the donors: young (average approximately 15 years), middle-aged (more than 35), aged (roughly 58) and long-lived (82). To avoid experimental bias, donors of different ages were spread randomly across the sequencing lanes. The study analyzed two additional independent replicas of 1 million unique cDNA reads from the same blood draw for two donors, one aged 18 to 30 and one aged 80 or older. What the work shows at the level of the full study, not this receptor alone: Observed TCR beta diversity per million T cells fell roughly linearly with age, and a significant reduction was already apparent by age about 38. A strong correlation was found between observed TCR beta diversity and the percentage of naive T cells measured by flow cytometry. Estimates of total diversity based on one million sequenced T cells were regarded as lower bounds and as underestimates. Since profiling was done on bulk unsorted PBMCs, naive and antigen-experienced compartments could not be conclusively compared. The long-lived group showed more naive CD4+ T cells, fewer expanded clones and increased TCR diversity than the aged group, suggesting age selection. Because donor CMV infection status was unknown, age-related changes in expanded clonotypes were potentially confounded.

CDR1 and CDR2 are drawn from the germline V gene: KGHDR, SFDVKD. The cysteine opens and the phenylalanine closes a CDR3 of 12 amino acids. Just CDR3 DNA is preserved here, 36 bases in frame from base 1. V drops 11 bases and J drops 4 bases, leaving 14 bases in between. The donors were under 40 Caucasian individuals from Russia, aged 6 to 90 years, who were systemically healthy. Each donor gave ten milliliters of peripheral blood, collected into EDTA-treated Vacutainer tubes. Ficoll-Paque density-gradient centrifugation was used to isolate PBMCs, with at least 6 million obtained per sample. Trizol reagent was used to extract total RNA from the PBMCs, yielding at least 6 micrograms per sample. For every donor, flow cytometry on a PBMC aliquot measured the percentage of naive CD45RAhigh/CD27high T cells. Details on this clonotype: Its antigen remains undetermined. It has no much larger one-base neighbor in the sample; base qualities were not kept.

Library generation was performed with 5' RACE. TCRdb names Illumina HiSeq 2500 as the instrument used. A second PCR of about 6 to 11 cycles was performed with a sample-barcoded 5' primer and a J-beta primer mix. Each TCR beta cDNA molecule received a unique molecular identifier from a template-switch 5' adaptor carrying 12 random nucleotides. At least 3 million CDR3-containing paired-end reads were obtained from each sample. First-strand cDNA synthesis was performed from all RNA using the Mint cDNA synthesis kit, with priming by a TRBC-specific oligonucleotide. All cDNA was treated with uracil-DNA glycosylase and then went through a first 18-cycle PCR with the universal primers M1SS and BC2_uni_R. In the authors' own workflow: Each sample was normalized by randomly selecting 1 million high-quality reads, each carrying a distinct molecular identifier. Instead of being binned into consensus sequences, reads with shared molecular identifiers were discarded. MiTCR, set to a Q25 quality threshold and the strictest error-elimination algorithm, was used for CDR3 identification, clonotype clustering and error correction. A nonparametric unseen species model using Euler transformation provided a lower-bound estimate of total TCR beta diversity. Through fastp at Q25 and MiXCR, TCRdb rebuilt clones from the public reads, retaining in-frame beta chains. A single entry per CDR3 protein holds the most common genes and DNA from its merged rows. The V and J calls and clone size come from TCRdb's table, not from the authors' own analysis. A total of more than 700,000 distinct CDR3 sequences appear in this sample, around half of them only once. Clones ranked in the top ten supply approximately 40% of the sample.

This TCR was recovered from a man older than 75 in good health. The chain links TRBV24-1 with TRBJ2-7, and possibly TRBD1, on 6 matching bases. The sequenced material came from blood. CDR3 reads: CAIRSRGYEQYF. The sequenced DNA is TGTGCCATCCGTAGCAGGGGTTACGAGCAGTACTTC.